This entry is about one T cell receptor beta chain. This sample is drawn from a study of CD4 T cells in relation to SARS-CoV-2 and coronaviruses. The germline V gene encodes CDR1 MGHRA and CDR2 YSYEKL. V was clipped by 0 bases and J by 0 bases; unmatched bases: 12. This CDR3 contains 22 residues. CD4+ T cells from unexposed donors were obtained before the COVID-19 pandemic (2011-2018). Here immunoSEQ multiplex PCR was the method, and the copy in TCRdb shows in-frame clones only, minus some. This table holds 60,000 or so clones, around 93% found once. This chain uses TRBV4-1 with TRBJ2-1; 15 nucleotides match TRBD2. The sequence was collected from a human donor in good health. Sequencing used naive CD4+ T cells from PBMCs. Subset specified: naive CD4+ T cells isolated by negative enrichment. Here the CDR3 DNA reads TGCGCCAGCAGCCAAGAAAGGATGGGACTAGCGGGAGGCGGTGGCTCCTACAATGAGCAGTTCTTC. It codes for CASSQERMGLAGGGGSYNEQFF.